The present entry profiles one T cell receptor beta chain with its context. The data were obtained in a study of technical replicates of blood from several donors. Using immunoSEQ multiplex PCR, the repertoire was profiled, and TCRdb retains in-frame clones only, with some absent. This table holds nearly 70,000 clones, around 94% found once. Germline loops: CDR1 SGHNT, CDR2 YENEEA. This CDR3 is built from 16 residues. V shed 4 bases and J shed 0 bases, with 13 bases lying between them. The TCR sequence derives from a human donor in good health. Specimen: T cells isolated from PBMCs. J is TRBJ1-3 and V is TRBV11-3; unclear D gene. CDR3 sequence reads: CASSSYPVTSGNTIYF. The CDR3 bases are TGTGCCAGCAGCTCCTACCCGGTCACCTCTGGAAACACCATATATTTT.